This TCR beta chain is from a study of cytomegalovirus exposure and HLA in healthy donors (dated by TCRdb to about 2017). Regarding the study in general: In an earlier analysis of 450 to 750 of the donors, 276 Gb of sequence data and 95 million to 130 million unique TCR beta sequences from about 179 million T cells were reported. Four or five DR-DQ haplotypes were handled as single units for association and clustering, since linkage in the cohort was strong. HLA typing included class I and class II loci at four-digit resolution. Typing coverage differed by locus: A, B, C, DRB1 and DQB1 were typed in roughly 620-630 donors, DQA1 in around 500, DPA1 in roughly 590, and DPB1 in just under 480. Using immunosequencing, the study profiled T cell repertoires from 640 or so subjects and related those repertoires to cytomegalovirus serostatus. An earlier analysis of some 500 of the donors applied high-throughput TCR beta sequencing to assess whether each TCR beta V gene segment acted as functional or pseudogenic. An early release covering 550 to 650 HLA-typed donors comprised about 310 gigabases of sequencing data and roughly 86 million unique TCR sequences. Every repertoire in the discovery cohort had been generated on one and the same sequencing platform. The study combined high-throughput TCR immunosequencing, statistical association of individual TCRs with disease status, and machine learning to predict cytomegalovirus infection status. In a later genetic analysis, genome-wide SNP genotypes for about 60% of the 666 donors were used, and that subset was treated as a discovery cohort. A later analysis re-examined previously published TCR beta repertoires from more than 550 donors and added high-resolution HLA genotyping to investigate patterns of TCR occurrence. Donor age, sex, ethnicity and CMV serostatus were compiled alongside the repertoire data. Rather than using new phenotypic data, the later analysis identified candidate immune exposures from TCR beta sequences and from how often those sequences occurred across donors. The aim of the study was to test whether cataloging public T cell receptors could identify signatures of past pathogen exposure. The genetic ancestry cluster associated with self-reported Caucasian donors included 65% to 90% of the roughly 410 genotyped donors. In addition to the first cohort of 666 subjects, a separate validation cohort of some 120 different subjects was used. Across approximately 400 genotyped donors of the cohort, an average of 235,054 unique TCR beta nucleotide sequences per donor were sequenced, and roughly a sixth of those sequences were non-productive.

The CDR3 is 10 residues long, ends included. Reading the germline V gene (reference sequence) gives CDR1 MNHEY and CDR2 SMNVEV. In total, roughly 670 healthy bone marrow donors made up the cohort. Cohort members were all nominally healthy when sampled, although unrecorded immune exposures were likely present. The donor was CMV seronegative and belonged to the group of 380 or so seronegative cohort members. Each donor provided a peripheral blood sample, and peripheral blood mononuclear cells were used for TCR beta sequencing. The Qiagen DNeasy Blood Extraction Kit was used to extract genomic DNA from the blood cell samples. This clone has more than one count but fewer than ten. This receptor's antigen is unknown. In this CDR3 the conserved last residue, phenylalanine or tryptophan, is missing, so a read error is likely. Because the CDR3's place on the DNA is in doubt, the DNA is left out and the CDR3 is given as listed by TCRdb.

The library was built by means of the immunoSEQ multiplex PCR assay. For the multiplex PCR, a mixture combining 60 forward primers for TCR Vbeta segments and 13 reverse primers for TCR Jbeta segments was used. The CDR3 region of rearranged TCR beta genes was amplified from genomic DNA with a multiplex PCR assay. The Illumina HiSeq System was used to sequence the amplified TCR beta libraries as 87-base-pair reads. The paper's processing steps were these. A later analysis tallied approximately 87 million unique TCR beta chains across the 666 repertoires, and 10 million to 11 million of those chains were shared by two or more donors. A nearest-neighbor algorithm error-corrected the raw reads and collapsed the reads into unique sequences, merging closely related sequences to remove PCR and sequencing errors. V, D and J gene segments were assigned by aligning CDR3 sequences to IMGT reference sequences. For a sequence to be retained, at least a six-nucleotide match to both a V gene segment and a J gene segment was required. Rearrangements were called productive when the CDR3 lacked stop codons and stayed in frame with V and J; all others were non-productive. Following IMGT convention, CDR3 was defined as the stretch from the second conserved V-encoded cysteine up to the conserved J-encoded phenylalanine. Sequences without an unambiguous match to a single V gene segment were excluded from the earlier analysis of approximately 560 of the donors. An earlier analysis of several hundred of the donors classified V segments as functional when productive rearrangements were above 56.7% and as segregating when the standard deviation between donors was above 5%. To diagnose cytomegalovirus status from the catalog of TCR beta chain sequences, a statistical classification framework was built. V and J gene assignment, in a later analysis, came from comparing TCR nucleotide sequences with IMGT/GENE-DB human TR gene sequences. The TCRdist pipeline was used in a later analysis to assign CDR3 sequences and most-parsimonious VDJ recombination scenarios. A later analysis defined each TCR beta chain by its CDR3 amino acid sequence plus V-gene family, and excluded reads lacking a unique V-gene family. A later analysis removed several hundred highly shared, low-generation-probability nucleotide sequences to deal with suspected cross-contamination and a sequencing artifact. In a later analysis, a clonal expansion index for each public chain was calculated from normalized within-repertoire ranks of inferred template counts. A later analysis computed generation probabilities with a VDJ recombination model fitted to out-of-frame rearrangements, and checked the results against IGoR. A later analysis scored TCR-TCR, TCR-HLA and TCR-CMV co-occurrence with hypergeometric tests, applying a repertoire-size bias correction to TCR pairs. False discovery rates were estimated in a later analysis by permuting HLA or CMV assignments 20 times. In a later analysis, co-occurring TCRs were grouped using DBSCAN, with TCRdist sequence similarity added in when clustering inside HLA-allele-positive subsets. Repertoires with fewer than 30,000 or more than 120,000 public chains, plus five repertoires with anomalous nucleotide sharing, were excluded from co-occurrence clustering. This is the immuneACCESS table as TCRdb keeps it, with only in-frame sequences that have V and J called. A part of the clones is gone; compared with another copy, unresolved V genes explain less than half, and the rest is unexplained. V, J and clone size reflect that table, while D and trimming were determined from the DNA. This sample lists 150,000 to 200,000 clones; about 80% were detected once. The ten biggest clones cover 0.85% to 1.4% of the sample.

The full study reports these points: According to the authors, the approach could potentially be generalized to other disease states and immunological phenotypes. Some 15 rarely observed V segments, including chromosome 9 orphons, were excluded from the earlier analysis of about 610 of the donors because counts were too low. A further reported finding was that TCR beta sequences accurately predicted the HLA-A and HLA-B alleles for most subjects in the first cohort. A later analysis found that TCR association rates varied across HLA loci, with DRB1 alleles showing the most associated TCRs and HLA-C alleles the fewest. While some public TCRs were present in many individuals, most TCR sequences turned up only very rarely across donors. The classifier was reported to diagnose cytomegalovirus status with high specificity and sensitivity in both the original cohort and the validation cohort. The only immune exposure information available for the cohort was CMV serostatus. At a false discovery rate of 0.05, a later analysis linked approximately 18,000 TCR beta sequences to specific HLA alleles. In this cohort, only TCR beta chains were sequenced, and detectable features were limited by the absence of alpha or paired-chain data. A few of the identified cytomegalovirus-associated TCR beta chains were confirmed in vitro to be specific for cytomegalovirus antigens. Assigning TCR associations to individual alleles was difficult when HLA alleles, especially DR and DQ, strongly co-occurred. Compared with equally common non-associated chains, HLA-associated TCR beta chains in a later analysis were more clonally expanded and had lower generation probabilities. The 87-base-pair reads could not distinguish some IMGT-functional V segments, including TRBV6-2 and TRBV6-3, so those segments were excluded. In an earlier analysis of 500 to 650 of the donors, most TCR beta V segments appeared in productive rearrangements about 87% or about 30% of the time, broadly matching IMGT annotations. Compared with the roughly 720-donor mean, donors in an Asian-associated ancestry cluster had fewer N-insertions in productive TCRs, according to a later genetic analysis. Because some donors lacked HLA typing at each locus, the association tests relied only on the typed subset. Most CMV-associated TCR beta chains appeared to be HLA-restricted in a later analysis, and the HLA associations seemed to be driven largely by CMV exposure. Sequencing depth was assumed to be roughly uniform across donors in the presence/absence analyses, though that assumption may not hold. A later genetic analysis associated a missense DCLRE1C variant with V-gene and J-gene trimming of TCR beta chains, and an independent cohort replicated the association. Linkage disequilibrium might explain the correlated functional status among segregating V segments, but an unknown experimental factor could not be ruled out. In the study, approximately 160 TCR beta chains were listed as associated with cytomegalovirus. A cluster of highly shared sequence variants was judged likely to represent a technical artifact of the sequencing pipeline. Several of the top co-occurrence clusters appeared to be linked to parvovirus B19, influenza, CMV and Epstein-Barr virus, according to a later analysis.

The receptor was isolated from a woman between 35 and 50 years old in good health and CMV-seronegative. Recombination linked TRBV27 to TRBJ2-7; the table gives TRBD1 as D, unverified against the DNA. Sequencing used PBMCs. The CDR3 region: CASSRGGSAL.